This TCR beta chain was profiled in a study of blood T cell repertoires in COVID-19. Study-wide background: The samples span acute and convalescent COVID-19 from the United States, Italy and Spain.

The CDR3 extends over 17 amino acids. V gave up 7 bases and J gave up 5 bases; unmatched junction bases: 11. CDR1 and CDR2 from the germline V gene are SNHLY and FYNNEI. Generated by immunoSEQ multiplex PCR, the TCRdb table keeps only in-frame clones and is missing some. In the table there are about 230,000 clones, approximately 90% of which are singletons. Across about two dozen US areas, participants ranged in age from roughly 18 to 95 years. Donors in Cohort 3 who had recovered were those with two negative PCRs, healthcare professional clearance, or resolution of their symptoms. This sequence joins TRBV2 and TRBJ2-2, with 12 bases aligning to TRBD2. Sequenced input: PBMCs or T cells enriched from blood (not recorded which). This clonotype originated in a man aged 30 to 45 who had recovered from COVID-19. The CDR3 DNA sequence: TGTGCCAGCAAGGGACTAGCGGGTGGGGTTGGAACCGGGGAGCTGTTTTTT. Its translation: CASKGLAGGVGTGELFF.